These 5 T cell receptor beta chains were sequenced from one sample in a study of identical twins. TCRdb re-analysed the 5' RACE reads in MiXCR, keeping a single row per CDR3 protein. Among roughly 570,000 distinct CDR3 sequences listed, over 8.5% were seen once. Another study also made use of these data, one on yellow fever vaccine responses in identical twins.

Material: PBMCs. Source of these receptors: a woman younger than 30 in good health.

This clonotype was seen repeatedly, ten times or more. The chain carries TRBV6-2 or TRBV6-3 and TRBJ1-1; D is possibly TRBD1 (5 bases). This CDR3 has 14 amino acids. V lost 5 bases to trimming and J lost 0 bases, with 10 bases between them. Germline loops: CDR1 MNHEY, CDR2 SVGEGT. The chain's CDR3 is CASSPWGVNTEAFF. DNA for the CDR3: TGTGCCAGCAGTCCCTGGGGCGTGAACACTGAAGCTTTCTTT.

This clonotype was recorded at least ten times. The junction shows a germline mismatch at one end, possibly a read error. The CDR3 is CATSPDRVLTDTQYF. CDR3 in DNA: TGTGCCACCAGTCCAGACAGGGTATTAACAGATACGCAGTATTTT. V and J are TRBV27 and TRBJ2-3, with 7 bases lining up with TRBD1. There are 15 residues in the CDR3. Looked up from germline, CDR1 is MNHEY and CDR2 is SMNVEV (reference sequence).

CDR3 DNA sequence: TGCGCCAGCAGCCCCCTGACTAGCGGGACGGAGACCCAGTACTTC. Translation gives CASSPLTSGTETQYF. V and J are TRBV5-1 and TRBJ2-5, with TRBD2 matching over 11 bases. Germline CDR1 is SGHRS and CDR2 is YFSETQ. V lost 4 bases, J lost 5 bases, and 7 bases stayed unmatched. This CDR3 spans 15 amino acids.

This clonotype was seen repeatedly, ten times or more. The gene calls are TRBV12-3 or TRBV12-4 and TRBJ2-1, with D perhaps TRBD2 (6 bases). The germline V and J ends were trimmed by 4 bases and 3 bases, with 19 bases remaining between them. This CDR3 region has 17 residues. CDR3 in amino acids: CASSSTGLAINYNEQFF. DNA of the CDR3: TGTGCCAGCAGTTCCACGGGACTCGCTATAAACTACAATGAGCAGTTCTTC.

The chain uses TRBV6-1 and TRBJ2-3, with D perhaps matching TRBD1 (6 bases). V was clipped by 6 bases and J by 5 bases, with 24 bases between them. The V gene's germline CDR1 is MNHNS and CDR2 SASEGT. CDR3 length: 17 amino acids. The chain's CDR3 is CASRPGQKIPSGDTQYF. The CDR3 nucleotides read TGTGCCAGCAGGCCAGGACAGAAAATTCCAAGCGGAGATACGCAGTATTTT.